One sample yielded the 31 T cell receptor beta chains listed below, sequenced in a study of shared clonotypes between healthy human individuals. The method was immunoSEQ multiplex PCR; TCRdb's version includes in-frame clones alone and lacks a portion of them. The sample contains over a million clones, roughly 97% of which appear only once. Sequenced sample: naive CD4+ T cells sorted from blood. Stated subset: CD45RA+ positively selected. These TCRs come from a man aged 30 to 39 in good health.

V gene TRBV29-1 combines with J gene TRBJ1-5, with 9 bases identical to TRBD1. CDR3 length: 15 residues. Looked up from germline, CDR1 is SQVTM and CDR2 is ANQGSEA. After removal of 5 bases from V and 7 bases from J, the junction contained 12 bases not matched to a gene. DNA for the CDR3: TGCAGCGTTTCGCTCGGACAGGGGTTGAACCAGCCCCAGCATTTT. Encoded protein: CSVSLGQGLNQPQHF.

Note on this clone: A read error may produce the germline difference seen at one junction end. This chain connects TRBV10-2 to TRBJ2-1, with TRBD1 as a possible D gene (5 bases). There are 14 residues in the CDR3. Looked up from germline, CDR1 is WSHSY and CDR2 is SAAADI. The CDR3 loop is CASSAAFFQGEGVF. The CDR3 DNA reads TGCGCCAGCAGTGCGGCGTTTTTTCAGGGCGAAGGGGTCTTC.

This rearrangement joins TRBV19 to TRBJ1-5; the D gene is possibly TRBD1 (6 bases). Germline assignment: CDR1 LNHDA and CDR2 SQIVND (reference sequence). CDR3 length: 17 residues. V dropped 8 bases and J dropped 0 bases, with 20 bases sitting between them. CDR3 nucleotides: TGTGCCAGTTCTCCCCCTGCAGGGGATTATAGCAATCAGCCCCAGCATTTT. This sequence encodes CASSPPAGDYSNQPQHF.

CDR3 in amino acids: CASSDPGPTTNEKLFF. The CDR3 bases are TGCGCCAGCAGTGACCCGGGACCCACAACTAATGAAAAACTGTTTTTT. V is TRBV10-2 and J is TRBJ1-4; the D gene is possibly TRBD1 (5 bases). V was trimmed by 3 bases and J by 0 bases, leaving 11 bases between them. Germline CDR1 reads WSHSY; CDR2 reads SAAADI. The CDR3 is made up of 16 amino acids.

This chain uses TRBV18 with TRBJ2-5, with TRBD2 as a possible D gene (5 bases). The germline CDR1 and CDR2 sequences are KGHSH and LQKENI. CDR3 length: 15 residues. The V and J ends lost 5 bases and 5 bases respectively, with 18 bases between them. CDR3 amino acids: CASSAEGLSAETQYF. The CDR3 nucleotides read TGTGCCAGCTCAGCAGAGGGTCTTAGTGCGGAGACCCAGTACTTC.

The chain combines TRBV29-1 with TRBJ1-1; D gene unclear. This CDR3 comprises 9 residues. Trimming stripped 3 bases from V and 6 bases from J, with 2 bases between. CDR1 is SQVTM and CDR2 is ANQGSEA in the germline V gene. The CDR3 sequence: CSVEPEAFF. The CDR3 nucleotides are TGCAGCGTTGAGCCTGAAGCTTTCTTT.

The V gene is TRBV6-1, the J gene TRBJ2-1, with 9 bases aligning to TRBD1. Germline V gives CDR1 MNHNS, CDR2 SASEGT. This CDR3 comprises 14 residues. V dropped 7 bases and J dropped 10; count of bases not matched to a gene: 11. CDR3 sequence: CASNEFDRGLEQFF. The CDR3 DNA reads TGTGCCAGCAACGAATTCGACAGGGGGTTGGAGCAGTTCTTC.

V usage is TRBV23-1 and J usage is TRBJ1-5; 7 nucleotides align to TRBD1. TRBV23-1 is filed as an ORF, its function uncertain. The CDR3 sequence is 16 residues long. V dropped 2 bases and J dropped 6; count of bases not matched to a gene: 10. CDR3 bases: TGCGCCAGCAGTCAAGGACAGGATAATAAGTTTCAGCCCCAGCATTTT. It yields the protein CASSQGQDNKFQPQHF.

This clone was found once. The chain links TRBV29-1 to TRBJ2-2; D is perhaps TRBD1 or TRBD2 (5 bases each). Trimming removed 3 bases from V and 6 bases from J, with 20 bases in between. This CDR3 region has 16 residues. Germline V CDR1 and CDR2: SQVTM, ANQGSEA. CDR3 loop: CSVEGPLSGRAGELFF. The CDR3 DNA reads TGCAGCGTTGAGGGACCCCTTAGTGGTCGGGCCGGGGAGCTGTTTTTT.

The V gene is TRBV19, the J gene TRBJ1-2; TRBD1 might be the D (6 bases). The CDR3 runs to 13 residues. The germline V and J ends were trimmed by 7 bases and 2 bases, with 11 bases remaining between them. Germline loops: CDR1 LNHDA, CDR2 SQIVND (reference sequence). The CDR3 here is CASKNRENYGYTF. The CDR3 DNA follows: TGTGCCAGTAAAAACAGGGAGAACTATGGCTACACCTTC.

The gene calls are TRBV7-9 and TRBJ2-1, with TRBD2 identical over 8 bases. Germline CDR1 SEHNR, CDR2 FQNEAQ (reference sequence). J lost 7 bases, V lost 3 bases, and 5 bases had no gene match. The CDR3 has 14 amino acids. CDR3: CASSFETSVNEQFF. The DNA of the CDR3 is TGTGCCAGCAGCTTCGAGACTAGCGTGAATGAGCAGTTCTTC. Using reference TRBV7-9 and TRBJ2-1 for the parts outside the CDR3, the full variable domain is DTGVSQNPRHKITKRGQNVTFRCDPISEHNRLYWYRQTLGQGPEFLTYFQNEAQLEKSRLLSDRFSAERPKGSFSTLEIQRTEQGDSAMYLCASSFETSVNEQFFGPGTRLTVL.

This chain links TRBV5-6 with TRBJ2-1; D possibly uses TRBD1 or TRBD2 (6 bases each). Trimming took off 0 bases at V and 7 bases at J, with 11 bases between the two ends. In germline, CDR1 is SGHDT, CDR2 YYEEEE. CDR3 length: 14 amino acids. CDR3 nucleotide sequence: TGTGCCAGCAGCTTGGTGTCGGGGGCAAATGAGCAGTTCTTC. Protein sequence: CASSLVSGANEQFF.

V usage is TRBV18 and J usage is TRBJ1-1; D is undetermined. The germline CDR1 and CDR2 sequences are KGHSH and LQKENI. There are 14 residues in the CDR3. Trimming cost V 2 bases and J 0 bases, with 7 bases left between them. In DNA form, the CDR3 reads TGTGCCAGCTCACCATCGGGGATGAACACTGAAGCTTTCTTT. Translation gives CASSPSGMNTEAFF.

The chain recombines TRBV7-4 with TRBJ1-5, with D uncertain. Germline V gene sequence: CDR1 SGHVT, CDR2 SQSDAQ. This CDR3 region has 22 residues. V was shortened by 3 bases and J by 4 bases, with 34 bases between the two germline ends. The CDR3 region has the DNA TGTGCCAGCAGCTTTAATTCTCTCTGGGAGGTTTTGAGCAGACGGCATAATCAGCCCCAGCATTTT. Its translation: CASSFNSLWEVLSRRHNQPQHF. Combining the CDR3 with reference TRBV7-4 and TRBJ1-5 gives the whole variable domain GAGVSQSPRYKVAKRGRDVALRCDSISGHVTLYWYRQTLGQGSEVLTYSQSDAQRDKSGRPSGRFSAERPERSVSTLKIQRTEQGDSAVYLCASSFNSLWEVLSRRHNQPQHFGDGTRLSIL.

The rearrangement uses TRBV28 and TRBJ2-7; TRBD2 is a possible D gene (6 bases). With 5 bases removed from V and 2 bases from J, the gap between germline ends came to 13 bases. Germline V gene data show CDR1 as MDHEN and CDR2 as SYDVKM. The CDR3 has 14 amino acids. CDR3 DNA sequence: TGTGCCAGCAGTCCAGAGGGACTTCCCTACGAGCAGTACTTC. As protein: CASSPEGLPYEQYF. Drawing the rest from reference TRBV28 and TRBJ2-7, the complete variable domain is DVKVTQSSRYLVKRTGEKVFLECVQDMDHENMFWYRQDPGLGLRLIYFSYDVKMKEKGDIPEGYSVSREKKERFSLILESASTNQTSMYLCASSPEGLPYEQYFGPGTRLTVT.

In nucleotides, the CDR3 is TGTGCCAGCAGCCGGGAGGACTCCTACAATGAGCAGTTCTTC. This codes for CASSREDSYNEQFF. This sequence joins TRBV6-4 and TRBJ2-1; 7 bases agree with TRBD2. Germline V gene data show CDR1 as MRHNA and CDR2 as SNTAGT. The junction had 2 bases not matched to a gene; V was cut back by 6 bases and J by 0 bases. This CDR3 has 14 amino acids.

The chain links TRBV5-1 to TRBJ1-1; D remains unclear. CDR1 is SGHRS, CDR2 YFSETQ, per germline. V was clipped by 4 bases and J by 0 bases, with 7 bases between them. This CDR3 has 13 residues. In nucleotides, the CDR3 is TGCGCCAGCAGCGGTGGTCTGAACACTGAAGCTTTCTTT. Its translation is CASSGGLNTEAFF.

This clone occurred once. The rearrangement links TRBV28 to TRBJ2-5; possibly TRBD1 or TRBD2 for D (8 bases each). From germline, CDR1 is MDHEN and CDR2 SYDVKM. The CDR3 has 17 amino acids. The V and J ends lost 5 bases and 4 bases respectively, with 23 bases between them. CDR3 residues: CASSRGGTGGLRETQYF. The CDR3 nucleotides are TGTGCCAGCAGTCGGGGGGGGACAGGAGGATTAAGAGAGACCCAGTACTTC.

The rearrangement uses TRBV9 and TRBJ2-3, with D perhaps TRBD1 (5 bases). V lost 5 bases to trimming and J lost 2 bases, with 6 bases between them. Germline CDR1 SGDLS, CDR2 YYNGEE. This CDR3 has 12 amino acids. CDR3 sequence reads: CASRDNTDTQYF. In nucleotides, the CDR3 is TGTGCCAGCAGGGACAACACAGATACGCAGTATTTT.

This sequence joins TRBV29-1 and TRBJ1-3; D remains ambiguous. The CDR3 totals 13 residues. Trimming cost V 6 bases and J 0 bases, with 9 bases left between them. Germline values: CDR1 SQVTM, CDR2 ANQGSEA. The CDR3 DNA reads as TGCAGCGTAAGGCCAAACTCTGGAAACACCATATATTTT. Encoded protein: CSVRPNSGNTIYF.

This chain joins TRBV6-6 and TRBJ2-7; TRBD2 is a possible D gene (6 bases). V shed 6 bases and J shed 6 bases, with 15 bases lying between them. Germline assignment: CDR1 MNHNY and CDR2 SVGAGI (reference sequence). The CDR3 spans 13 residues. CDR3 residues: CASRGGSGPEQYF. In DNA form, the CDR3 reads TGTGCCAGCAGGGGGGGTAGCGGACCCGAGCAGTACTTC.

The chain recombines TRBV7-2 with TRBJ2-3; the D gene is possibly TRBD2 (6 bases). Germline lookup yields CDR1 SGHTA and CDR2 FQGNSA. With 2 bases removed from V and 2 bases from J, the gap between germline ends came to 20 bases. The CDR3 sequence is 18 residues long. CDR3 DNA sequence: TGTGCCAGCAGCTTACATGGGGTTGGAGGGGTCTCCACAGATACGCAGTATTTT. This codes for CASSLHGVGGVSTDTQYF. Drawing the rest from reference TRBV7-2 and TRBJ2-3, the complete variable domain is GAGVSQSPSNKVTEKGKDVELRCDPISGHTALYWYRQSLGQGLEFLIYFQGNSAPDKSGLPSDRFSAERTGGSVSTLTIQRTQQEDSAVYLCASSLHGVGGVSTDTQYFGPGTRLTVL.

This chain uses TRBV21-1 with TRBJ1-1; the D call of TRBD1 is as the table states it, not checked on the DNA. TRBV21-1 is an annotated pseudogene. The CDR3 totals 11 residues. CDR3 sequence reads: CANLGDSEAFF. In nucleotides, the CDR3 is TGTGCTAACCTAGGGGACAGTGAAGCTTTCTTT.

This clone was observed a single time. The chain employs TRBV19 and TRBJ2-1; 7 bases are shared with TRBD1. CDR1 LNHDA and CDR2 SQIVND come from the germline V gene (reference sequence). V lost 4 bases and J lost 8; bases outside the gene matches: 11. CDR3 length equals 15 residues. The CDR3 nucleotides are TGTGCCAGTAGTACGGGACAGCTGGGGAATGATGAGCAGTTCTTC. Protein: CASSTGQLGNDEQFF.

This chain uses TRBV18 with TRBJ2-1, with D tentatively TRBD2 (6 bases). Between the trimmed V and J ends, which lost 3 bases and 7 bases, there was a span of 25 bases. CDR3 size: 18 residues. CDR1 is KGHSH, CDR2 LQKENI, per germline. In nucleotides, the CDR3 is TGTGCCAGCTCACCGATCCCTCTTGGGGGAGGCTCTAGTAATGAGCAGTTCTTC. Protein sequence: CASSPIPLGGGSSNEQFF.

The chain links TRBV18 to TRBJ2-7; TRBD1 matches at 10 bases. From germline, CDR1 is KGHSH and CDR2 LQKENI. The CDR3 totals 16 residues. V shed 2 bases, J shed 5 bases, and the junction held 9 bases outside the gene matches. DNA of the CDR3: TGTGCCAGCTCACCAACCGTCCGGGACAGGGGCAACGAGCAGTACTTC. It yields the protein CASSPTVRDRGNEQYF.

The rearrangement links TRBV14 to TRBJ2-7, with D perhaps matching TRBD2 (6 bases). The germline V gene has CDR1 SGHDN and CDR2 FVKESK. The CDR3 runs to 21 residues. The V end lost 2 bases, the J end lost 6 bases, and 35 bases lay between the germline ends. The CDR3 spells CASSQLRSPGSSYGSSGEQYF. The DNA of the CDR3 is TGTGCCAGCAGCCAACTGAGGAGCCCCGGATCATCGTACGGGAGCTCGGGCGAGCAGTACTTC.

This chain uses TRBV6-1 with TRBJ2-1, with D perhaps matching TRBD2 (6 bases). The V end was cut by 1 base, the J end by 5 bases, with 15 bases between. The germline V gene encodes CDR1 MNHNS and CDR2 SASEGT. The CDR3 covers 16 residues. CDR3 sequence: CASSEEGLGTHNEQFF. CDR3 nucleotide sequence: TGTGCCAGCAGTGAAGAGGGCCTCGGGACTCACAATGAGCAGTTCTTC.

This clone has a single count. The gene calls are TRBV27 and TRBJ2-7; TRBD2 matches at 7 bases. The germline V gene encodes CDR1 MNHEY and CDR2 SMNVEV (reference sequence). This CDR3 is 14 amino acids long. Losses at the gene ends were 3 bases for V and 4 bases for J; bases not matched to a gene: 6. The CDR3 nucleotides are TGTGCCAGCAGTTTTCGGCGGGAGATGTACGAGCAGTACTTC. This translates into CASSFRREMYEQYF.

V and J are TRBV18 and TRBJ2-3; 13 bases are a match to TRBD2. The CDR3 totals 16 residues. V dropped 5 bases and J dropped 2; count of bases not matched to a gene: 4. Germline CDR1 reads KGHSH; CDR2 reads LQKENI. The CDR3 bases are TGTGCCAGCTCAAAACTAGCGGGAGGGTCCACAGATACGCAGTATTTT. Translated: CASSKLAGGSTDTQYF.

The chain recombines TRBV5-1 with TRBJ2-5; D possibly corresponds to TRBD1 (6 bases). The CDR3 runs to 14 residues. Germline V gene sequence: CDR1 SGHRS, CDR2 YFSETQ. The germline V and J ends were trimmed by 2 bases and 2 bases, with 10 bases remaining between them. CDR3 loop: CASSLDGTQETQYF. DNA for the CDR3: TGCGCCAGCAGCTTAGACGGGACACAAGAGACCCAGTACTTC.